A single sample gave rise to the 25 T cell receptor beta chains below, sequenced in a study of cytomegalovirus exposure and HLA in healthy donors. In the PCR, 60 Vbeta and 13 Jbeta primers were used. Clones were sequenced by immunoSEQ multiplex PCR, and TCRdb holds only the in-frame ones, with some missing. This sample yields about 76,000 clones, of which less than 80% are seen a single time; 2.5% belongs to the top ten. The sequencing input was PBMCs. The receptors stem from a young man in good health and CMV-seronegative.

The V call is TRBV4-2, the J call TRBJ1-1; unclear D gene. CDR3 length equals 16 residues. V was pared by 1 base and J by 1 base, with 13 bases between. Germline V gene data show CDR1 as LGHNA and CDR2 as YNFKEQ. The CDR3 loop reads CASSQGLLGQNTEAFF. CDR3 sequence (DNA): TGTGCCAGCAGCCAAGGGTTGTTGGGCCAGAACACTGAAGCTTTCTTT.

This chain uses TRBV27 with TRBJ2-7; 9 nucleotides match TRBD1. Germline-derived CDR1 and CDR2 are MNHEY and SMNVEV (reference sequence). This CDR3 region has 17 residues. The ends lost 6 bases at V and 3 bases at J; junction bases unmatched: 15. CDR3 region: CASSQWGQGPPFYEQYF. In DNA, the CDR3 is TGTGCCAGCAGCCAATGGGGACAGGGCCCCCCATTCTACGAGCAGTACTTC.

This clone was picked up one time. The V and J genes are TRBV5-4 and TRBJ2-3; TRBD1 is a possible D gene (5 bases). The CDR3 covers 18 residues. The V and J ends lost 3 bases and 1 base respectively, with 21 bases between them. Germline CDR1 SGHNT, CDR2 YYREEE (reference sequence). DNA of the CDR3: TGTGCCAGCAGCTCAGGCCTTCTCACGTGGGGCGGCACAGATACGCAGTATTTT. This gives the protein CASSSGLLTWGGTDTQYF.

This clone was seen once. The chain uses TRBV5-8 and TRBJ1-1; weak D call: TRBD1 (6 bases). Trimming shortened V by 0 bases and J by 10 bases, and 10 bases separated the two germline ends. The CDR3 is made up of 12 amino acids. The germline V gene has CDR1 SGHTS and CDR2 YDEGEE. In nucleotides, the CDR3 is TGTGCCAGCAGCTTGGCCAGGGGAGCAGCTTTCTTT. Encoded protein: CASSLARGAAFF.

CDR3 in DNA: TGTGCCAGCAGCTTCCCCGGGAACACTGAAGCTTTCTTT. This translates into CASSFPGNTEAFF. The rearrangement uses TRBV5-4 and TRBJ1-1; D unresolved. Germline V CDR1 and CDR2: SGHNT, YYREEE (reference sequence). Trimming removed 2 bases from V and 1 base from J, with 6 bases in between. The CDR3 extends over 13 amino acids.

This chain joins TRBV5-4 and TRBJ1-5; TRBD1 matches 9 bases. The CDR3 has 16 residues. Germline V gene sequence: CDR1 SGHNT, CDR2 YYREEE (reference sequence). The trim removed 0 bases at V and 3 bases at J, leaving 4 bases unmatched. The CDR3 DNA is TGTGCCAGCAGCTTGGGCACAGGGGGCCCCAATCAGCCCCAGCATTTT. Residues: CASSLGTGGPNQPQHF.

The chain employs TRBV4-2 and TRBJ2-3; D perhaps matches TRBD2 (5 bases). Germline CDR1 is LGHNA and CDR2 is YNFKEQ. The CDR3 runs to 14 residues. V was shortened by 0 bases and J by 10 bases, with 14 bases between the two germline ends. The CDR3 sequence: CASSQEKMTRAQYF. Written as DNA, the CDR3 is TGTGCCAGCAGCCAAGAAAAAATGACGAGGGCGCAGTATTTT.

The chain couples TRBV5-1 to TRBJ2-3, with 7 bases fitting TRBD2. V lost 6 bases to trimming and J lost 2 bases; unmatched junction nucleotides: 9. Germline CDR1 is SGHRS and CDR2 is YFSETQ. The CDR3 has 15 residues. Here the CDR3 reads CASTLGLAATDTQYF. The CDR3 coding sequence is TGCGCCAGCACGTTGGGCCTAGCGGCCACAGATACGCAGTATTTT.

A note on this clone: Within the sample, other DNA sequences also encode this same CDR3. V usage is TRBV27 and J usage is TRBJ2-3, with 7 bases that match TRBD1. V trimming: 6 bases; J trimming: 3 bases; junction bases outside the gene matches: 6. The CDR3 loop spans 14 amino acids. The germline gives CDR1 MNHEY, CDR2 SMNVEV (reference sequence). The CDR3 reads CASRPQGRTDTQYF. The CDR3 coding sequence is TGTGCCAGCAGGCCACAGGGGCGTACAGATACGCAGTATTTT.

V is TRBV2 and J is TRBJ2-2; TRBD2 matches 8 bases. Germline values: CDR1 SNHLY, CDR2 FYNNEI. The J segment lost 3 bases and the V segment lost 4 bases, leaving 4 bases of the junction unmatched. CDR3 length equals 15 residues. Here the CDR3 DNA reads TGTGCCAGCAGTGCCAGCGGGGGAGACACCGGGGAGCTGTTTTTT. Amino acids: CASSASGGDTGELFF.

The chain joins TRBV7-6 to TRBJ1-5; tentative D call: TRBD1 (5 bases). There are 16 residues in the CDR3. The germline V and J ends were trimmed by 0 bases and 4 bases, with 13 bases remaining between them. The germline V gene has CDR1 SGHVS and CDR2 FNYEAQ. CDR3 residues: CASSLASGERNQPQHF. The CDR3 region has the DNA TGTGCCAGCAGCTTAGCCTCGGGGGAACGGAATCAGCCCCAGCATTTT.

The CDR3: CASSSTREAFF. The CDR3 DNA reads TGTGCCAGCAGTTCGACTAGGGAAGCTTTCTTT. The gene calls are TRBV27 and TRBJ1-1; D is undetermined. Trimming removed 4 bases at V and 8 bases at J, with 8 bases between. CDR3 length: 11 residues. The germline V gene encodes CDR1 MNHEY and CDR2 SMNVEV (reference sequence).

The J gene is TRBJ2-1, the V gene TRBV7-6; 7 bases match TRBD1. Germline values: CDR1 SGHVS, CDR2 FNYEAQ. Losses at the gene ends were 6 bases for V and 3 bases for J; bases not matched to a gene: 8. This CDR3 spans 15 amino acids. The CDR3 loop is CASSRSRQGYNEQFF. CDR3 nucleotides: TGTGCCAGCAGTCGAAGCAGACAGGGCTACAATGAGCAGTTCTTC.

The rearrangement joins TRBV5-1 to TRBJ2-5; the match to TRBD1 covers 8 bases. Trimming took 5 bases from V and 5 from J; bases not matched to a gene: 5. The CDR3 runs 13 residues. The germline V gene has CDR1 SGHRS and CDR2 YFSETQ. The DNA for the CDR3 is TGCGCCAGCAGTTGGACAGGGTACGAGACCCAGTACTTC. Translating gives CASSWTGYETQYF.

The rearrangement joins TRBV7-9 to TRBJ2-7, with a possible D match to TRBD1 (6 bases). Per the germline V gene, CDR1 is SEHNR and CDR2 is FQNEAQ (reference sequence). The CDR3 contains 13 residues. Trimming stripped 8 bases from V and 3 bases from J, with 14 bases between. The CDR3, as DNA: TGTGCCAGCTTCGGGACACCCAACTACGAGCAGTACTTC. It codes for CASFGTPNYEQYF.

The count of this clone is one. This chain connects TRBV7-2 to TRBJ2-1; tentative D call: TRBD2 (6 bases). This CDR3 is built from 14 residues. Trimming took 6 bases from V and 6 from J, leaving 15 bases between them. Germline CDR1 is SGHTA and CDR2 is FQGNSA. The CDR3 bases are TGTGCCAGCAGTCCTTCGGGACTCATCAATGAGCAGTTCTTC. Translation gives CASSPSGLINEQFF.

CDR3 in DNA: TGTGCCAGCCAGGGACAGACTTCCTACAATGAGCAGTTCTTC. Its protein product is CASQGQTSYNEQFF. V usage is TRBV19 and J usage is TRBJ2-1; 7 bases match TRBD1. From germline, CDR1 is LNHDA and CDR2 SQIVND (reference sequence). Trimming took 9 bases from V and 1 from J; bases not matched to a gene: 6. The CDR3 totals 14 residues.

V and J are TRBV6-6 and TRBJ1-5; 8 nucleotides match TRBD1. The V gene's germline CDR1 is MNHNY and CDR2 SVGAGI (reference sequence). V dropped 4 bases and J dropped 4; count of bases not matched to a gene: 6. The CDR3 has 15 amino acids. CDR3 DNA: TGTGCCAGCAGTTCTCCCGGGACAGGTAATCAGCCCCAGCATTTT. Its translation: CASSSPGTGNQPQHF.

The V gene is TRBV2, the J gene TRBJ2-2; D gene ambiguous. The CDR3 totals 12 residues. V dropped 7 bases and J dropped 7 bases, with 10 bases sitting between them. Germline values: CDR1 SNHLY, CDR2 FYNNEI. The CDR3 loop reads CASKDTDGELFF. CDR3 DNA sequence: TGTGCCAGCAAAGACACGGACGGGGAGCTGTTTTTT.

The rearrangement joins TRBV19 to TRBJ2-1; possible D gene TRBD2, 6 bases. Germline loops: CDR1 LNHDA, CDR2 SQIVND (reference sequence). The CDR3 extends over 17 amino acids. Trimming stripped 1 base from V and 8 bases from J, with 21 bases between. Here the CDR3 DNA reads TGTGCCAGTAGTATAGTCGCCCTACCACTAGCCTCTTATGAGCAGTTCTTC. Translation: CASSIVALPLASYEQFF.

The V call is TRBV2, the J call TRBJ2-1; possible D gene TRBD2, 5 bases. Trimming shortened V by 3 bases and J by 8 bases, and 17 bases separated the two germline ends. The germline CDR1 and CDR2 sequences are SNHLY and FYNNEI. The CDR3 spans 15 residues. The CDR3 DNA reads TGTGCCAGCAGTGAGGAGGCGGGCCCGGTCGATGAGCAGTTCTTC. It translates to CASSEEAGPVDEQFF.

J is TRBJ2-3 and V is TRBV6-9; possibly TRBD2 for D (5 bases). Trimming took off 8 bases at V and 3 bases at J, with 15 bases between the two ends. Germline-derived CDR1 and CDR2 are MNHGY and SVAAGI. The CDR3 contains 14 residues. CDR3 nucleotide sequence: TGTGCCAGCTCGGACGTAGCGTCGACAGATACGCAGTATTTT. Translating it yields CASSDVASTDTQYF.

The CDR3 coding sequence is TGTGCCAGCAGTGATAGGACTAGCGGGTACACCGGGGAGCTGTTTTTT. Translated, it gives CASSDRTSGYTGELFF. The rearrangement links TRBV25-1 to TRBJ2-2; 11 nucleotides align to TRBD2. Germline loops: CDR1 MGHDK, CDR2 SYGVNS. The CDR3 length is 16 residues. Trimming took 3 bases from V and 3 from J; bases not matched to a gene: 3.

The V gene is TRBV28, the J gene TRBJ2-5, with TRBD2 as a possible D gene (7 bases). The CDR3 is 16 amino acids. The germline gives CDR1 MDHEN, CDR2 SYDVKM. Trimming left V 6 bases short and J 0 bases short, with 17 bases between. The CDR3 spells CASSPGRGRDQETQYF. The CDR3 DNA is TGTGCCAGCAGCCCCGGGCGGGGGCGAGACCAAGAGACCCAGTACTTC.

The V gene is TRBV11-2, the J gene TRBJ1-2, with TRBD1 as a possible D gene (5 bases). Germline CDR1 and CDR2: SGHAT and FQNNGV. V lost 3 bases to trimming and J lost 8 bases, with 16 bases between them. This CDR3 is built from 14 residues. The CDR3 sequence is CASSFSGQKDGYTF. The CDR3 DNA is TGTGCCAGCAGCTTTTCAGGACAAAAGGACGGCTACACCTTC.